This TCR beta chain was retrieved from a study of vaccination and CD4 T cells after COVID-19. Of note for this clonotype: Antigen: not known.

The Oncomine TCR Beta short-read assay was applied to DNA of cultured CD4+ T cells. TCRdb called the PCR reads again in MiXCR, with one record for every CDR3 protein. The data show 9,000 to 10,000 distinct CDR3 sequences, 45% to 55% seen once. Sample treatment: approximately nine-day PBMC culture with coronavirus spike peptide pools or control peptides (ViraFEST assay). The TCR was taken from a human donor who had recovered from COVID-19. Material for sequencing was CD4+ T cells from blood, cultured in vitro.

This chain's CDR3 is CASSFGLAGGADTQYF. The CDR3 nucleotides read TGCGCCAGCAGCTTTGGACTAGCGGGTGGCGCAGATACGCAGTATTTT. The chain uses TRBV5-1 and TRBJ2-3; 11 bases fit TRBD2. The trim removed 2 bases at V and 4 bases at J, leaving 6 bases unmatched. CDR3 length: 16 amino acids. Germline CDR1 reads SGHRS; CDR2 reads YFSETQ.